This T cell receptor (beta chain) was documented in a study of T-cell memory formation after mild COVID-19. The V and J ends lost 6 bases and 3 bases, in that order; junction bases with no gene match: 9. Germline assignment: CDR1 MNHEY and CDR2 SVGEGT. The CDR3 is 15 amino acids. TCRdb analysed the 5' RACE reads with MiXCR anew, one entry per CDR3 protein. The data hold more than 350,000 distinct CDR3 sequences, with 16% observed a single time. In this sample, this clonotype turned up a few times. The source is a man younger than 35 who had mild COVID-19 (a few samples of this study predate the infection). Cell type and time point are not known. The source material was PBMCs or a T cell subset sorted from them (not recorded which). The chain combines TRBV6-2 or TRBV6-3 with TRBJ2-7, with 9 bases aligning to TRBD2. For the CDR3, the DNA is TGTGCCAGCAGCTACGCGGGGGGGCCTTACTACGAGCAGTACGTC. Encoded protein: CASSYAGGPYYEQYV.